This paragraph covers one T cell receptor (beta chain) sequence. Germline V CDR1 and CDR2: SGDLS, YYNGEE. The CDR3 length is 13 residues. Trimming cost V 4 bases and J 5 bases, with 7 bases left between them. Generated by immunoSEQ multiplex PCR, the TCRdb table keeps only in-frame clones and is missing some. This sample carries fewer than 200,000 clones, approximately 79% of them seen once, and the ten largest clones take around 7.1%. The data stem from a study of blood T cell repertoires in COVID-19. Study summary: Sources were T cells, B-cell-depleted T cells, or PBMCs; the material itself was cDNA or gDNA.

Participant reports of clinical history set cohort assignment. Recovery among Cohort 3 donors was established by two negative PCRs, clearance, or symptom resolution. The sequenced sample consisted of PBMCs or T cells enriched from blood (not recorded which). The chain links TRBV9 to TRBJ1-6; possible D gene TRBD1, 5 bases. This receptor was taken from a man aged 45 to 65 who had recovered from COVID-19. The CDR3: CASSWGDNSPLHF. The CDR3 region has the DNA TGTGCCAGCAGCTGGGGGGATAATTCACCCCTCCACTTT.